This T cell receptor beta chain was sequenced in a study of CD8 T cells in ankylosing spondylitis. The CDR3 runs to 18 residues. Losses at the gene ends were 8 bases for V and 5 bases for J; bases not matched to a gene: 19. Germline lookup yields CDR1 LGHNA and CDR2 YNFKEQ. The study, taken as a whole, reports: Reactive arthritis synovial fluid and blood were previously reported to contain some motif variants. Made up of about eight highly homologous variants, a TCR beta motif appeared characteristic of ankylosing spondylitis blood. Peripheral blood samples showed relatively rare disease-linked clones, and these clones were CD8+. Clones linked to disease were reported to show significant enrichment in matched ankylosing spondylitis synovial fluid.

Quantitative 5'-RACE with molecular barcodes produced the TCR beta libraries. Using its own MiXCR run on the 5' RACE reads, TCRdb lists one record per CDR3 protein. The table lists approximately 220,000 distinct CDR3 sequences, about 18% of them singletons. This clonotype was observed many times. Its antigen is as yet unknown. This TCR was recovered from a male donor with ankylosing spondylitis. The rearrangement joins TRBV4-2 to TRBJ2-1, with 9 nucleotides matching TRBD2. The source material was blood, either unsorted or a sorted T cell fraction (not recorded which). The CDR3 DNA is TGTGCCAGCGCCGTAAGGGGGGATAGCGGGGGTTCAGACAATGAGCAGTTCTTC. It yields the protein CASAVRGDSGGSDNEQFF.